Listed below are T cell receptor beta chains from one sample, sequenced in a study of T cell changes during pregnancy in multiple sclerosis. TCRdb keeps only in-frame clones here, not all; method: immunoSEQ multiplex PCR. The data show approximately 88,000 clones, approximately 94% seen once. Sequencing used peripheral blood, obtained in the third trimester of pregnancy. All receptors derive from a female donor with multiple sclerosis, enrolled in a pregnancy study. The CDR3 runs from the conserved cysteine through the conserved F or W. D genes are given only for firm matches. The size of a clone is reported for some rows only, either as once, few or many, or as a class for expanded clones.

D gene	J gene	clone size	V gene	CDR3 DNA	CDR3 protein
-	TRBJ1-2	-	TRBV7-2	TGTGCCAGCAGCGCCGTCGGGGTAAACTATGGCTACACCTTC	CASSAVGVNYGYTF
TRBD1	TRBJ1-1	-	TRBV5-1	TGCGCCAGCAGCTTCTACAGGGGGACTGAAGCTTTCTTT	CASSFYRGTEAFF
-	TRBJ1-2	-	TRBV5-1	TGCGCCAGCAGCTTGCATGTCACAGGCGGTCTCTATGGCTACACCTTC	CASSLHVTGGLYGYTF
-	TRBJ1-1	-	TRBV27	TGTGCCAGCAGTTTAGGGGGGAGGTTGGGCACTGAAGCTTTCTTT	CASSLGGRLGTEAFF
-	TRBJ2-5	-	TRBV4-1	TGCGCCAGCAGCCAAGCCTTAATAGCCTGGGAGACCCAGTACTTC	CASSQALIAWETQYF
TRBD2	TRBJ2-2	few	TRBV15	TGTGCCACCAGCCAACCCGGACTAGCGGGAGTGGCCGGGGAGCTGTTTTTT	CATSQPGLAGVAGELFF
TRBD1	TRBJ2-7	-	TRBV15	TGTGCCACCAGCCCCGGGACAGGGCATAACTACGAGCAGTACTTC	CATSPGTGHNYEQYF
TRBD1	TRBJ2-2	-	TRBV25-1	TGTGCCAGCAGTGACCCCACAGGGGGAGAAGAGAACACCGGGGAGCTGTTTTTT	CASSDPTGGEENTGELFF
TRBD1	TRBJ1-1	-	TRBV19	TGTGCCAGTAGTCCTAACCGGGACAGGGGCGCTTTCTTT	CASSPNRDRGAFF
-	TRBJ2-3	-	TRBV11-2	TGTGCCAGCAGCTTAGGTTACAGTACAGATACGCAGTATTTT	CASSLGYSTDTQYF
TRBD1	TRBJ1-3	-	TRBV5-1	TGCGCCAGCGCCTGGACAGGGTCTGGAAACACCATATATTTT	CASAWTGSGNTIYF
-	TRBJ1-5	few	TRBV7-8	-	CASSLAAVFFGNQPQHF
TRBD1	TRBJ2-1	-	TRBV18	TGTGCCAGCTCACTCGGGACAGGTCTATGGTACAATGAGCAGTTCTTC	CASSLGTGLWYNEQFF
-	TRBJ1-2	-	TRBV7-8	TGTGCCAGCAGCCCCCGGGAATCTAACTATGGCTACACCTTC	CASSPRESNYGYTF
-	TRBJ2-7	-	TRBV19	TGTGCCAGTAGTCCGACAGCCTCCTACGAGCAGTACTTC	CASSPTASYEQYF
TRBD2	TRBJ2-7	-	TRBV5-1	TGCGCCAGCAGCCCTAGCGGGGTCTCCTACGAGCAGTACTTC	CASSPSGVSYEQYF
TRBD2	TRBJ2-3	-	TRBV11-2	TGTGCCAGCAGCGTAACTAGCGGCCGAACAGATACGCAGTATTTT	CASSVTSGRTDTQYF
TRBD2	TRBJ2-1	-	TRBV2	TGTGCCAGCAGTCCCGGGACTAGCTCCTACAATGAGCAGTTCTTC	CASSPGTSSYNEQFF
-	TRBJ2-1	-	TRBV20-1	TGCAGTGCCCGGTCCACCAATGAGCAGTTCTTC	CSARSTNEQFF
-	TRBJ1-5	-	TRBV25-1	TGTGCCAGCAGATTCGGAGATCAGCCCCAGCATTTT	CASRFGDQPQHF
TRBD2	TRBJ2-5	-	TRBV19	TGTGCCAGTAGTAGTGACGCGGGAGGTGCGGAGACCCAGTACTTC	CASSSDAGGAETQYF
-	TRBJ1-2	-	TRBV7-9	TGTGCCAGCAGCTTAGCCGCCTCCTTGGGGGGAGGCTACACCTTC	CASSLAASLGGGYTF
TRBD1	TRBJ1-2	-	TRBV4-1	TGCGCCAGCAGACATACAGGGGTACATGGCTACACCTTC	CASRHTGVHGYTF
-	TRBJ2-3	-	TRBV7-9	TGTGCCAGCAGCTCTCCAGCTGAAGCGAGGAGCACAGATACGCAGTATTTT	CASSSPAEARSTDTQYF
-	TRBJ1-2	once	TRBV9	TGTGCCAGCAGCCCCGTGAGGGCCAGCTATGGCTACACCTTC	CASSPVRASYGYTF
-	TRBJ2-7	-	TRBV13	TGTGCCAGCAGCTTAGGCCGGGGGTACGAGCAGTACTTC	CASSLGRGYEQYF
TRBD2	TRBJ2-3	-	TRBV18	TGTGCCAGCTCTAGCGGACTAGGGTTACTTAGCACAGATACGCAGTATTTT	CASSSGLGLLSTDTQYF
TRBD2	TRBJ2-1	-	TRBV5-4	TGTGCCAGCAGCTTGGTTAGCGGGAATAATGAGCAGTTCTTC	CASSLVSGNNEQFF